The present TCR beta chain was sequenced within a study of shared clonotypes between healthy human individuals. As to this clone: The same CDR3 arises from other DNA sequences in this sample as well.

Germline V gene sequence: CDR1 MGHRA, CDR2 YSYEKL. CDR3 length equals 14 residues. V dropped 0 bases and J dropped 1 base, with 6 bases sitting between them. Repertoires were generated with immunoSEQ multiplex PCR, while TCRdb's copy carries only in-frame clones and drops some. This table has 2 million to 2.5 million clones, 90% to 96% appearing once. Material: naive CD4+ T cells sorted from blood. Indicated subset: CD45RA+ positively selected. This chain connects TRBV4-1 to TRBJ1-1; D is unresolved. The clonotype comes from a man between 18 and 35 years old in good health. The CDR3 nucleotides are TGCGCCAGCAGCCAAGATCGGGGGAACACTGAAGCTTTCTTT. Translation gives CASSQDRGNTEAFF.